The present entry profiles one TCR beta chain with its context. Its antigen is unknown. Sampled while nominally healthy, donors likely had unrecorded immune exposures. This entry belongs to a study of cytomegalovirus exposure and HLA in healthy donors. Study information: About 85 million unique TCRs from HLA-typed donors were held in an early release of data.

Germline V gives CDR1 MNHNS, CDR2 SASEGT. V was pared by 6 bases and J by 6 bases, with 15 bases of the junction left unmatched. This CDR3 is 17 amino acids long. Study-wide results and caveats: Presence/absence analyses assumed roughly uniform sequencing depth across donors.

It was with 60 Vbeta and 13 Jbeta primers that the PCR ran. Sequencing was performed with immunoSEQ multiplex PCR; in TCRdb, only in-frame clones are kept and a portion is missing. Among about 140,000 clones listed, 60% to 80% were seen once. The material sequenced was PBMCs. This TCR was recovered from a woman in her 30s in good health and CMV-seronegative. The chain joins TRBV6-1 to TRBJ1-5, with 9 positions matching TRBD1. CDR3 coding DNA: TGTGCCAGCAGAGAATATACCGGGACAGGGATTTTTCAGCCCCAGCATTTT. Its translation: CASREYTGTGIFQPQHF.